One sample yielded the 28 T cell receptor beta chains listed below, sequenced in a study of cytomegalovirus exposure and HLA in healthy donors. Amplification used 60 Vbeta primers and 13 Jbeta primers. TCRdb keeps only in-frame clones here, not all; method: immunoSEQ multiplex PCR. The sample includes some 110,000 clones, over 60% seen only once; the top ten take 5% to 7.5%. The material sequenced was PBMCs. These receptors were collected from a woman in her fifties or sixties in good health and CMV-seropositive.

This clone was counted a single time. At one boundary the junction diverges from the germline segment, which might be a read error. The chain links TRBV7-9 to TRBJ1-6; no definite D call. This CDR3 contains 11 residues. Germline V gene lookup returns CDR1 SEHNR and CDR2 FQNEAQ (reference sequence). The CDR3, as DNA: TGTTCCAGCAGCTTCTCTGGCCCCCTCCACTTT. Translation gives CSSSFSGPLHF.

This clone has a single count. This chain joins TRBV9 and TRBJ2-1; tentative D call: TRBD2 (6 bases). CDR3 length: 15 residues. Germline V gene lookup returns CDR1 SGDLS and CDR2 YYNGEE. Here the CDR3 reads CASGKGRRSYNEQFF. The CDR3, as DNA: TGTGCTAGCGGTAAGGGGCGTCGGTCCTACAATGAGCAGTTCTTC. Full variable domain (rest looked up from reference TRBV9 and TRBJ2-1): DSGVTQTPKHLITATGQRVTLRCSPRSGDLSVYWYQQSLDQGLQFLIQYYNGEERAKGNILERFSAQQFPDLHSELNLSSLELGDSALYFCASGKGRRSYNEQFFGPGTRLTVL.

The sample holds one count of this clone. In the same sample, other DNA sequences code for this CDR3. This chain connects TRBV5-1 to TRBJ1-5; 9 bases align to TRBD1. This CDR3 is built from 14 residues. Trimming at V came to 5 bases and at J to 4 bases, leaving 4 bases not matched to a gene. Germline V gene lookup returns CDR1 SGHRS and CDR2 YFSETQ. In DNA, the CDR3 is TGCGCCAGCAGTCCGACAGGGGGAAATCAGCCCCAGCATTTT. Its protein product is CASSPTGGNQPQHF. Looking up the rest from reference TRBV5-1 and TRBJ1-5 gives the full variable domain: KAGVTQTPRYLIKTRGQQVTLSCSPISGHRSVSWYQQTPGQGLQFLFEYFSETQRNKGNFPGRFSGRQFSNSRSEMNVSTLELGDSALYLCASSPTGGNQPQHFGDGTRLSIL.

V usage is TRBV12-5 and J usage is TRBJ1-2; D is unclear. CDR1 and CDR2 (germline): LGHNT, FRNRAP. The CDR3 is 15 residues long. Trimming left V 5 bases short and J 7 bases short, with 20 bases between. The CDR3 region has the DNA TGTGCTAGTGGTCCCCGGGAGGGCTCCAACCTTGGCTACACCTTC. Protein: CASGPREGSNLGYTF.

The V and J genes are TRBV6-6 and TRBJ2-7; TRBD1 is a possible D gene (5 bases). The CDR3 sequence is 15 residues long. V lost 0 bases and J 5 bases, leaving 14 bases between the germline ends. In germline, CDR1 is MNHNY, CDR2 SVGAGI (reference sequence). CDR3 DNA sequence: TGTGCCAGCAGTTACTCAGGGGTGGTAGGAAACGAGCAGTACTTC. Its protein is CASSYSGVVGNEQYF.

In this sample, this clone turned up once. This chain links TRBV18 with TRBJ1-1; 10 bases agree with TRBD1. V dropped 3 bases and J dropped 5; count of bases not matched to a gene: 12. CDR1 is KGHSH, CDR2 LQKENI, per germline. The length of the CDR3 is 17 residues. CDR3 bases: TGTGCCAGCTCACCGGGGACAGGGGCCCCCTTACGAACTGAAGCTTTCTTT. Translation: CASSPGTGAPLRTEAFF.

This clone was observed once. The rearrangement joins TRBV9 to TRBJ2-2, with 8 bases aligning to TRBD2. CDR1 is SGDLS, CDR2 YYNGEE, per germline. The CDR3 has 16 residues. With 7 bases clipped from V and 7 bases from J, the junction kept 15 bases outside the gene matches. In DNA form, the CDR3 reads TGTGCCAGCTCCCCGATTGTCAGCGGGGGTGGCGGGGAGCTGTTTTTT. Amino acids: CASSPIVSGGGGELFF. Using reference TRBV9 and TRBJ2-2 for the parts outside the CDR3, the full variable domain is DSGVTQTPKHLITATGQRVTLRCSPRSGDLSVYWYQQSLDQGLQFLIQYYNGEERAKGNILERFSAQQFPDLHSELNLSSLELGDSALYFCASSPIVSGGGGELFFGEGSRLTVL.

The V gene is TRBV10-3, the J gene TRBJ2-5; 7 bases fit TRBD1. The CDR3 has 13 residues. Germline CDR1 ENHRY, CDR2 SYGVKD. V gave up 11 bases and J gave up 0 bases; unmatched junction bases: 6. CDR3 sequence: CAAGTANQETQYF. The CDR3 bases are TGTGCCGCAGGGACAGCCAACCAAGAGACCCAGTACTTC.

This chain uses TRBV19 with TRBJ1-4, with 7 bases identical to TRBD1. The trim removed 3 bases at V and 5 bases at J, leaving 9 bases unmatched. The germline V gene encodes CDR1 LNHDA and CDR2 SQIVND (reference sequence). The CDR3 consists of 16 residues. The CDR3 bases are TGTGCCAGTAGTATTTATCCGGGACAGATAAATGAAAAACTGTTTTTT. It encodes CASSIYPGQINEKLFF.

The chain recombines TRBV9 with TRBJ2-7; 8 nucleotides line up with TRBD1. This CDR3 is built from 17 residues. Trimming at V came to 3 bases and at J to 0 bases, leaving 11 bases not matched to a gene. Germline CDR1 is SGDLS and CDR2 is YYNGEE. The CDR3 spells CASSANPGGRSSYEQYF. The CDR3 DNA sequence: TGTGCCAGCAGCGCTAACCCAGGGGGCCGGTCCTCCTACGAGCAGTACTTC. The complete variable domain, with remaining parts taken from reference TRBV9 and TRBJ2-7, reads DSGVTQTPKHLITATGQRVTLRCSPRSGDLSVYWYQQSLDQGLQFLIQYYNGEERAKGNILERFSAQQFPDLHSELNLSSLELGDSALYFCASSANPGGRSSYEQYFGPGTRLTVT.

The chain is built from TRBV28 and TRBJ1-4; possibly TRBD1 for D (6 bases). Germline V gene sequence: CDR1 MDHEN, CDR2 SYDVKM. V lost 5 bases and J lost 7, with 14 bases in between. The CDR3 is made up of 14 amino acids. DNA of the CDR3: TGTGCCAGCAGTGCTGACAGGTTCGGTGAAAAACTGTTTTTT. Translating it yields CASSADRFGEKLFF. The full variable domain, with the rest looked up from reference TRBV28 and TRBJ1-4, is DVKVTQSSRYLVKRTGEKVFLECVQDMDHENMFWYRQDPGLGLRLIYFSYDVKMKEKGDIPEGYSVSREKKERFSLILESASTNQTSMYLCASSADRFGEKLFFGSGTQLSVL.

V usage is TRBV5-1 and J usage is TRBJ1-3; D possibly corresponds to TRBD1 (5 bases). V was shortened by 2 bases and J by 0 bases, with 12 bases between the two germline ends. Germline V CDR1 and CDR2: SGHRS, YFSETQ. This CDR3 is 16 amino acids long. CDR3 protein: CASSLDSPNSGNTIYF. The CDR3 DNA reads TGCGCCAGCAGCTTAGACAGTCCTAACTCTGGAAACACCATATATTTT.

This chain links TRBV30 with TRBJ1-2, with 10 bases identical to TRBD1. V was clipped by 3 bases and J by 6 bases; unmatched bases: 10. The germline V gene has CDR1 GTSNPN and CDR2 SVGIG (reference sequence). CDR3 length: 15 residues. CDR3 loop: CAWSNFPGTGDGYTF. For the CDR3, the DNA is TGTGCCTGGAGCAATTTTCCCGGGACAGGGGATGGCTACACCTTC. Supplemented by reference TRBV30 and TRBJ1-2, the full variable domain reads SQTIHQWPATLVQPVGSPLSLECTVEGTSNPNLYWYRQAAGRGLQLLFYSVGIGQISSEVPQNLSASRPQDRQFILSSKKLLLSDSGFYLCAWSNFPGTGDGYTFGSGTRLTVV.

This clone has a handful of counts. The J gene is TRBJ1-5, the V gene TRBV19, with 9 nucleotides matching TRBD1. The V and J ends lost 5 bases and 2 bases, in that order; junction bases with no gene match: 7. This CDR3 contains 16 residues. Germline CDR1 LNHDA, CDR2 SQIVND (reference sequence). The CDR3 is CASSARQGEGNQPQHF. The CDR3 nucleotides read TGTGCCAGTAGTGCCCGACAGGGGGAAGGCAATCAGCCCCAGCATTTT.

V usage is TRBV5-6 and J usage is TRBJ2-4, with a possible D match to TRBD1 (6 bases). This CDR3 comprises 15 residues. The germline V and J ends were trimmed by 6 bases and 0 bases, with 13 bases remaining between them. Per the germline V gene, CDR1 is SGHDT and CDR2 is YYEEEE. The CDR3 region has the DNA TGTGCCAGCACCATTCAGGGGCTAGCCAAAAACATTCAGTACTTC. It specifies CASTIQGLAKNIQYF.

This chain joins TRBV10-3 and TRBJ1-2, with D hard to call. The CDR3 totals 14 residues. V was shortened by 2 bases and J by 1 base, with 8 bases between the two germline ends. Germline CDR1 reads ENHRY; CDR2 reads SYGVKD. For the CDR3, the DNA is TGTGCCATCAGTGAGGACGGGATTAACTATGGCTACACCTTC. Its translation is CAISEDGINYGYTF.

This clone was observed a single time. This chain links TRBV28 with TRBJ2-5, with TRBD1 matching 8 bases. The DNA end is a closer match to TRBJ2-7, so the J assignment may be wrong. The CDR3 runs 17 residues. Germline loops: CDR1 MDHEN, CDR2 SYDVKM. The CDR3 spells CASSAPPGQGNPYEQYF. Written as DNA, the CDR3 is TGTGCCAGCAGTGCTCCCCCTGGACAGGGAAACCCCTACGAGCAGTACTTC.

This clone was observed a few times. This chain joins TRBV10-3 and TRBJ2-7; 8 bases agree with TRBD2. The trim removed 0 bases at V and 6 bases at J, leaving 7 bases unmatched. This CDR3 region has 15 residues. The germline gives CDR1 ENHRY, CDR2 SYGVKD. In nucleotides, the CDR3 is TGTGCCATCAGTGAGTCCGCGCGGGGGGAGGGCGAGCAGTACTTC. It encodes CAISESARGEGEQYF.

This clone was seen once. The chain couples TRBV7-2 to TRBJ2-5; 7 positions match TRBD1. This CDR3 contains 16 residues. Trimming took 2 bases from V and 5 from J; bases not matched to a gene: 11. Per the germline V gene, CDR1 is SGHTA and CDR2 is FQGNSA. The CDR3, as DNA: TGTGCCAGCAGCTTAACGGGACAGCCGGTGGGGGAGACCCAGTACTTC. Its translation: CASSLTGQPVGETQYF. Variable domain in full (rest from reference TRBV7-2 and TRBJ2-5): GAGVSQSPSNKVTEKGKDVELRCDPISGHTALYWYRQSLGQGLEFLIYFQGNSAPDKSGLPSDRFSAERTGGSVSTLTIQRTQQEDSAVYLCASSLTGQPVGETQYFGPGTRLLVL.

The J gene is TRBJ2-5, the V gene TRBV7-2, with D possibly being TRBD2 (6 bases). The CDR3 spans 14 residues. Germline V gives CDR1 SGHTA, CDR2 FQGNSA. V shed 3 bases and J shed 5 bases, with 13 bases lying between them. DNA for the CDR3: TGTGCCAGCAGCTTGTCCGGCGGGGCGGAGACCCAGTACTTC. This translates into CASSLSGGAETQYF.

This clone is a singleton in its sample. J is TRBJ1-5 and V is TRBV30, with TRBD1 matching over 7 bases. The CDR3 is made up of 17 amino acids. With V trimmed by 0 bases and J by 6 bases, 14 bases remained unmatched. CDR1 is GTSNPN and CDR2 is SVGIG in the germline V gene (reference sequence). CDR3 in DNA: TGTGCCTGGAGTGTCAGGACAGGCGACACTCGCGGTCAGCCCCAGCATTTT. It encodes CAWSVRTGDTRGQPQHF.

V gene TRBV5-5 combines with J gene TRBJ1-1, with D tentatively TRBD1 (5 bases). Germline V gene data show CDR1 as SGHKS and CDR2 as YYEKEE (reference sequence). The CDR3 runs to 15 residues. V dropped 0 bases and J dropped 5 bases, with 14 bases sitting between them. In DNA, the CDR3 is TGTGCCAGCAGCTTGGTTGGGGGAGGGAGGACTGAAGCTTTCTTT. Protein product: CASSLVGGGRTEAFF.

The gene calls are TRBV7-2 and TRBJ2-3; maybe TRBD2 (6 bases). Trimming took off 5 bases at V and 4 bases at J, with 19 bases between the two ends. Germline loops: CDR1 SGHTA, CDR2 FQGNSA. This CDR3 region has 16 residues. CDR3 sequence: CASSPGRPRAADTQYF. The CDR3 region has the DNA TGTGCCAGCAGCCCGGGGAGGCCCAGGGCGGCAGATACGCAGTATTTT.

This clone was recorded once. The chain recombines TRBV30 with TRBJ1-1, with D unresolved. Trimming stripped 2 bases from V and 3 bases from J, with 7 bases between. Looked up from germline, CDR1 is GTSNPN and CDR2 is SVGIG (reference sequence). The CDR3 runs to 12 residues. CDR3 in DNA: TGTGCCTGGAGTATGAGCTACACTGAAGCTTTCTTT. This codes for CAWSMSYTEAFF.

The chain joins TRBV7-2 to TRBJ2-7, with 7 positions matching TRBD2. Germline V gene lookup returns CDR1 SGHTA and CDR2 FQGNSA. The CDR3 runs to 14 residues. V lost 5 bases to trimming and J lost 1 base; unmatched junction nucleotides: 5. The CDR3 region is CASSRWEGSYEQYF. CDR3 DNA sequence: TGTGCCAGCAGCCGCTGGGAGGGTTCCTACGAGCAGTACTTC.

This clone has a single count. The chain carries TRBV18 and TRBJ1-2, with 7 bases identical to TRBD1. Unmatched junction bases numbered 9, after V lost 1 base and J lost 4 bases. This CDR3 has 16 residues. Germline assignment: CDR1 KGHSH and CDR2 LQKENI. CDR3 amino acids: CASSPLQGGPVYGYTF. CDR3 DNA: TGTGCCAGCTCACCACTGCAAGGGGGCCCCGTCTATGGCTACACCTTC.

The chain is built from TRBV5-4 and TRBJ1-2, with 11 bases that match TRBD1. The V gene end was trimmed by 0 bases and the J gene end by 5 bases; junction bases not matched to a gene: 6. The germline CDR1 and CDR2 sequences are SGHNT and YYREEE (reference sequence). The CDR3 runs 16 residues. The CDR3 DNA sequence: TGTGCCAGCAGCTTGGTTGGACAGGGGGCGAGTTATGGCTACACCTTC. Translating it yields CASSLVGQGASYGYTF. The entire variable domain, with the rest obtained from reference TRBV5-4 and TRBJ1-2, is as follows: ETGVTQSPTHLIKTRGQQVTLRCSSQSGHNTVSWYQQALGQGPQFIFQYYREEENGRGNFPPRFSGLQFPNYSSELNVNALELDDSALYLCASSLVGQGASYGYTFGSGTRLTVV.

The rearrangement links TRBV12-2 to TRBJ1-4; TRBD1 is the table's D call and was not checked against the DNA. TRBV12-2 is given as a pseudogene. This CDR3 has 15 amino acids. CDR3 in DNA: TGTGCAAGTCGCTTAGTTGGACAGTCCAATGAAAAACTGTTTTTT. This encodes CASRLVGQSNEKLFF.